A selection of T cell receptor beta chains follows, all from one sample in a study of shared clonotypes between healthy human individuals. Clones were sequenced by immunoSEQ multiplex PCR, and TCRdb holds only the in-frame ones, with some missing. The sample has over a million clones, 75% to 85% seen once; the top ten hold 0.4% to 0.55%. The sequenced sample was memory CD4+ T cells from PBMCs. All receptors come from a man aged 18 to 30 in good health. Some clones in this sample may be carry-over from other donors' samples. The CDR3 runs from the conserved cysteine through the conserved F or W. Fields, in order: J gene, D gene, clone size, V gene, CDR3 DNA, CDR3 protein. The D gene is left open where the match is weak. A row's size may be missing; if present it is once, few, many or a size class.

J: TRBJ2-3; D: TRBD2; size: .; V: TRBV28; DNA: TGTGCCAGCAGTTTACCTAGCGGGATTTACGCAGATACGCAGTATTTT; CDR3: CASSLPSGIYADTQYF
J: TRBJ2-1; D: TRBD2; size: .; V: TRBV14; DNA: TGTGCCAGCAGCCTCACAAGGACTAGCGGGAGGTCCAATGAGCAGTTCTTC; CDR3: CASSLTRTSGRSNEQFF
J: TRBJ1-5; D: .; size: .; V: TRBV28; DNA: TGTGCCAGCAGTTTATTGGATCGGTGGGGTCGCCAGCCCCAGCATTTT; CDR3: CASSLLDRWGRQPQHF
J: TRBJ1-1; D: .; size: .; V: TRBV2; DNA: TGTGCCAGCAGTGGGGGCGTGAAGCAGAACACTGAAGCTTTCTTT; CDR3: CASSGGVKQNTEAFF
J: TRBJ1-4; D: .; size: .; V: TRBV5-8; DNA: TGTGCCAGCAGCTTTCTCCAGGGTAATGAAAAACTGTTTTTT; CDR3: CASSFLQGNEKLFF
J: TRBJ1-5; D: TRBD1; size: once; V: TRBV6-4; DNA: TGTGCCAGCCAAGAACAGGGGGCATCCCTCGGACAGCCCCAGCATTTT; CDR3: CASQEQGASLGQPQHF
J: TRBJ2-1; D: TRBD2; size: .; V: TRBV28; DNA: TGTGCCTCCTGGACCGGGACTAGCGGGGCCAGGGGGCAGTTCTTC; CDR3: CASWTGTSGARGQFF
J: TRBJ2-7; D: .; size: .; V: TRBV6-6; DNA: TGTGCCACCGGGCATGGGTCCTCCTACGAGCAGTACTTC; CDR3: CATGHGSSYEQYF
J: TRBJ2-1; D: .; size: .; V: TRBV7-2; DNA: TGTGCCAGCAGCTTTCGGACAGACCCCTACAATGAGCAGTTCTTC; CDR3: CASSFRTDPYNEQFF
J: TRBJ2-7; D: .; size: .; V: TRBV5-1; DNA: TGCGCCAGCGGGGGGTGGCAGGGCGAGACCTACGAGCAGTACTTC; CDR3: CASGGWQGETYEQYF
J: TRBJ2-3; D: TRBD2; size: .; V: TRBV5-4; DNA: TGTGCCAGCAGCTTGGGACTGGGCGGGAGAACGGATACGCAGTATTTT; CDR3: CASSLGLGGRTDTQYF
J: TRBJ1-1; D: .; size: .; V: TRBV7-3; DNA: TGTGCCAGCAGCCCTAGGGGGAGGGACACTGAAGCTTTCTTT; CDR3: CASSPRGRDTEAFF
J: TRBJ1-1; D: .; size: .; V: TRBV28; DNA: TGTGCCAGCCAAAACCTTCCGGGCACTGAAGCTTTCTTT; CDR3: CASQNLPGTEAFF
J: TRBJ2-5; D: TRBD2; size: .; V: TRBV30; DNA: TGTGCCTGGAGTGTAGGGTCTAGCGGGAGGGACCAGGAGACCCAGTACTTC; CDR3: CAWSVGSSGRDQETQYF
J: TRBJ2-5; D: .; size: once; V: TRBV10-3; DNA: TGTGCCACCGAAGATGGGGGGGAGACCCAGTACTTC; CDR3: CATEDGGETQYF
J: TRBJ2-7; D: .; size: .; V: TRBV4-2; DNA: TGTGCCAGCAGCCAAGACTGGAGGGGGAGCTCCTACGAGCAGTACTTC; CDR3: CASSQDWRGSSYEQYF
J: TRBJ2-3; D: .; size: .; V: TRBV7-3; DNA: TGTGCCAGCAGCTTAATGGCTAGCACAGATACGCAGTATTTT; CDR3: CASSLMASTDTQYF
J: TRBJ2-7; D: .; size: few; V: TRBV30; DNA: TGTGCCTGGAGTGTAAGTTACTACGAGCAGTACTTC; CDR3: CAWSVSYYEQYF
J: TRBJ1-2; D: TRBD1; size: .; V: TRBV6-1; DNA: TGTGCCAGCAGGCCGTCCGACAGGGTCTATGGCTACACCTTC; CDR3: CASRPSDRVYGYTF
J: TRBJ2-3; D: .; size: .; V: TRBV11-1; DNA: TGTGCCAGCAGCAAAGGATTGGGAGGCCCTAGCACAGATACGCAGTATTTT; CDR3: CASSKGLGGPSTDTQYF
J: TRBJ2-7; D: .; size: .; V: TRBV7-9; DNA: TGTGCCAGCAGCTTAGCGGTTTGGGCAGGGGCGACCGCCTACGAGCAGTACTTC; CDR3: CASSLAVWAGATAYEQYF
J: TRBJ2-7; D: .; size: .; V: TRBV19; DNA: TGTGCCAGTAGTCGTCCGGGGGCGGATTACGAGCAGTACTTC; CDR3: CASSRPGADYEQYF
J: TRBJ1-1; D: .; size: .; V: TRBV7-8; DNA: TGTGCCAGCCTCCCCTATAGTGGGAACACTGAAGCTTTCTTT; CDR3: CASLPYSGNTEAFF
J: TRBJ2-5; D: .; size: .; V: TRBV7-8; DNA: TGTGCCAGCAGCCCGCCAGGGAAGGGGCAAGAGACCCAGTACTTC; CDR3: CASSPPGKGQETQYF
J: TRBJ2-7; D: .; size: .; V: TRBV11-3; DNA: TGTGCCAGCAGCCTTCGAGGGGGTCCGGACTACGAGCAGTACTTC; CDR3: CASSLRGGPDYEQYF
J: TRBJ2-5; D: TRBD1; size: .; V: TRBV11-2; DNA: TGTGCCAGCAGCCCTCGGGACAGGGGTCGGGAGACCCAGTACTTC; CDR3: CASSPRDRGRETQYF
J: TRBJ2-3; D: TRBD2; size: .; V: TRBV2; DNA: TGTGCCAGCGACCTCAGCGCCGGGGGGGAGCCACTCTATTTT; CDR3: CASDLSAGGEPLYF
J: TRBJ1-1; D: .; size: .; V: TRBV10-3; DNA: TGTGCCATCAGCGAGGGGATGAACACTGAAGCTTTCTTT; CDR3: CAISEGMNTEAFF
J: TRBJ2-5; D: .; size: .; V: TRBV7-9; DNA: TGTGCCAGCAGCCCGACTCGGGAGACCCAGTACTTC; CDR3: CASSPTRETQYF
J: TRBJ2-5; D: .; size: .; V: TRBV5-1; DNA: TGCGCCAGCAGCCCGGACCCCCAAGAGACCCAGTACTTC; CDR3: CASSPDPQETQYF
J: TRBJ1-2; D: TRBD1; size: .; V: TRBV6-5; DNA: TGTGCCAGCAGTTACTCCATTACAGGGGGTGCCGGCTACACCTTC; CDR3: CASSYSITGGAGYTF
J: TRBJ2-3; D: TRBD2; size: .; V: TRBV5-1; DNA: TGCGCCAGCAGCTTGGCAACTAGCGAGAATACGCAGTATTTT; CDR3: CASSLATSENTQYF
J: TRBJ2-3; D: .; size: .; V: TRBV7-2; DNA: TGTGCCAGCAGCTTCGGGAAGATGACAGATACGCAGTATTTT; CDR3: CASSFGKMTDTQYF
J: TRBJ2-1; D: .; size: once; V: TRBV28; DNA: TGTGCCAGCAGACGAGACAGTGACCTCTATGACTACAATGAGCAGTTCTTC; CDR3: CASRRDSDLYDYNEQFF
J: TRBJ2-5; D: .; size: .; V: TRBV9; DNA: TGTGCCAGCAGCGTAGGGGGCGGGCAAGAGACCCAGTACTTC; CDR3: CASSVGGGQETQYF
J: TRBJ2-3; D: TRBD2; size: .; V: TRBV7-2; DNA: TGTGCCAGCAGCCCCCGTGGAGCGGGGAACACAGATACGCAGTATTTT; CDR3: CASSPRGAGNTDTQYF
J: TRBJ2-7; D: .; size: .; V: TRBV9; DNA: TGTGCCAGCAGCGTAGCTGCCTCTCCGGAGTCACCCTACGAGCAGTACTTC; CDR3: CASSVAASPESPYEQYF
J: TRBJ1-1; D: .; size: .; V: TRBV4-1; DNA: TGCGCCAGCAGCGACAATAACAGGAGGAAGAACACTGAAGCTTTCTTT; CDR3: CASSDNNRRKNTEAFF
J: TRBJ2-1; D: .; size: .; V: TRBV7-3; DNA: TGTGCCAGCAGCTTAGATGTGTACAATGAGCAGTTCTTC; CDR3: CASSLDVYNEQFF
J: TRBJ2-7; D: TRBD2; size: .; V: TRBV11-2; DNA: TGTGCCAGCAGCCCCCGCCAGGGACTAGCGTACGACGAGCAGTACTTC; CDR3: CASSPRQGLAYDEQYF
J: TRBJ2-2; D: .; size: .; V: TRBV5-6; DNA: TGTGCCAGCAGCTTGGCTTTGGGTCTTGGGACCGGGGAGCTGTTTTTT; CDR3: CASSLALGLGTGELFF
J: TRBJ2-7; D: TRBD1; size: once; V: TRBV6-6; DNA: TGTGCCAGCAGGCTTTCAGGGGGCTACGAGCAGTACTTC; CDR3: CASRLSGGYEQYF
J: TRBJ2-3; D: TRBD1; size: once; V: TRBV2; DNA: TGTGCCAGCAGCGCGACAGGGATGGGCACAGATACGCAGTATTTT; CDR3: CASSATGMGTDTQYF
J: TRBJ2-1; D: TRBD1; size: .; V: TRBV5-1; DNA: TGCGCCAGCAGCAGTTGGGACAGGGGGTATGAGCAGTTCTTC; CDR3: CASSSWDRGYEQFF
J: TRBJ2-1; D: TRBD1; size: once; V: TRBV5-1; DNA: TGCGCCAGCAGCTTGGCAGGGGGCTTATACAATGAGCAGTTCTTC; CDR3: CASSLAGGLYNEQFF
J: TRBJ2-7; D: .; size: .; V: TRBV6-1; DNA: TGTGCCAGCAGTGAGGCAGGGATCTCCTACGAGCAGTACTTC; CDR3: CASSEAGISYEQYF
J: TRBJ2-3; D: .; size: once; V: TRBV20-1; DNA: TGCAGTGTGGGAGACCCAGATACGCAGTATTTT; CDR3: CSVGDPDTQYF
J: TRBJ2-1; D: .; size: .; V: TRBV27; DNA: TGTGCCATCATCAGGGCTCAGGACACAGGTGAGCAGTTCTTC; CDR3: CAIIRAQDTGEQFF
J: TRBJ2-1; D: .; size: .; V: TRBV7-2; DNA: TGTGCCAGCAGGCGGGGCGCGGCCTACAATGAGCAGTTCTTC; CDR3: CASRRGAAYNEQFF
J: TRBJ2-3; D: .; size: .; V: TRBV18; DNA: TGTGCCAGCTCTTCGGGGCGGACCCTTTCTAGCACAGATACGCAGTATTTT; CDR3: CASSSGRTLSSTDTQYF
J: TRBJ2-7; D: .; size: .; V: TRBV5-1; DNA: TGCGCCAGCAGCGGAGCCGGGACACAATCATCCTACGAGCAGTACTTC; CDR3: CASSGAGTQSSYEQYF
J: TRBJ1-3; D: TRBD1; size: .; V: TRBV19; DNA: TGTGCCAGTACTCCCCGGACAGGTTCTGGAAACACCATATATTTT; CDR3: CASTPRTGSGNTIYF
J: TRBJ1-1; D: .; size: once; V: TRBV7-8; DNA: TGTGCCAGCAGCCTCCGATGGGTCGCTCAGGAAGCTTTCTTT; CDR3: CASSLRWVAQEAFF
J: TRBJ1-1; D: .; size: .; V: TRBV6-6; DNA: TGTGCCAGCAGGATTAGGGACACTGAAGCTTTCTTT; CDR3: CASRIRDTEAFF
J: TRBJ1-4; D: .; size: .; V: TRBV5-1; DNA: TGCGCCAGCAGCCGAGACAAGGAAAAACTGTTTTTT; CDR3: CASSRDKEKLFF